Included here is one T cell receptor (beta chain) sequence, with context. The antigen remains undetermined. Assay used: immunoSEQ multiplex PCR; TCRdb lists only in-frame clones, some missing. This table has approximately 60,000 clones, approximately 83% appearing once. These data originate in a study of OX40 agonist ivuxolimab in advanced cancers. General study points: Compared with CD4+, CD8+ T cells on average had more expanded clones.

This CDR3 is 14 amino acids long. Germline V gene data show CDR1 as SGHVS and CDR2 as FNYEAQ. V dropped 7 bases and J dropped 5; count of bases not matched to a gene: 7. This sequence originates from an adult with an advanced solid tumor such as melanoma, head and neck, liver or kidney cancer. The chain uses TRBV7-6 and TRBJ2-2; 7 bases are shared with TRBD1. This specimen was CD4+ or CD8+ T cells sorted from blood, taken in a trial of the OX40 agonist ivuxolimab. CDR3 coding DNA: TGTGCCAGCACGACAGGGAGAGGGACCGGGGAGCTGTTTTTT. Protein: CASTTGRGTGELFF.